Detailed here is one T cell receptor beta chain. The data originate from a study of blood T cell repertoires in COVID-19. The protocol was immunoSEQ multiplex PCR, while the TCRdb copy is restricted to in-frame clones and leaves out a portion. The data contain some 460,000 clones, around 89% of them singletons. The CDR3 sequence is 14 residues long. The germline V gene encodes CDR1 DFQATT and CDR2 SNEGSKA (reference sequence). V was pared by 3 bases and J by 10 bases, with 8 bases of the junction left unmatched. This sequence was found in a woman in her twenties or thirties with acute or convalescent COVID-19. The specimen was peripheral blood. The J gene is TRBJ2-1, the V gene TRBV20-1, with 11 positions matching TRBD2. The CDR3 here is CSASFSGGVREQFF. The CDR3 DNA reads TGCAGTGCTAGTTTTAGCGGGGGGGTTCGGGAGCAGTTCTTC.